This TCR beta chain was sequenced for a study of blood T cell repertoires in COVID-19. At the level of the study: Acute-phase and convalescent COVID-19 samples originated in the United States, Italy and Spain. Nucleic acid was either cDNA or gDNA, and it came from T cells, B-cell-depleted T cells, or PBMCs.

The CDR3 length is 13 residues. V lost 5 bases and J lost 5, with 13 bases in between. Germline V gene data show CDR1 as LNHDA and CDR2 as SQIVND (reference sequence). As processed by the authors: Estimates of nucleated cell counts were drawn from the amplification of reference gene primers. Sequencing used immunoSEQ multiplex PCR; TCRdb keeps in-frame clones, though not all of them. The V and J calls and clone size were taken over from that table, and D and trimming were inferred from the DNA. The repertoire holds about 120,000 clones, with approximately 80% as singletons. The sequencing sample was made of peripheral blood. The receptor comes from an older woman with acute or convalescent COVID-19. This chain connects TRBV19 to TRBJ2-7; no clear D gene. The CDR3 DNA sequence: TGTGCCAGTAGTGTGACTTCGGTCCACGAGCAGTACTTC. This gives the protein CASSVTSVHEQYF. The complete variable domain, with remaining parts taken from reference TRBV19 and TRBJ2-7, reads DGGITQSPKYLFRKEGQNVTLSCEQNLNHDAMYWYRQDPGQGLRLIYYSQIVNDFQKGDIAEGYSVSREKKESFPLTVTSAQKNPTAFYLCASSVTSVHEQYFGPGTRLTVT.